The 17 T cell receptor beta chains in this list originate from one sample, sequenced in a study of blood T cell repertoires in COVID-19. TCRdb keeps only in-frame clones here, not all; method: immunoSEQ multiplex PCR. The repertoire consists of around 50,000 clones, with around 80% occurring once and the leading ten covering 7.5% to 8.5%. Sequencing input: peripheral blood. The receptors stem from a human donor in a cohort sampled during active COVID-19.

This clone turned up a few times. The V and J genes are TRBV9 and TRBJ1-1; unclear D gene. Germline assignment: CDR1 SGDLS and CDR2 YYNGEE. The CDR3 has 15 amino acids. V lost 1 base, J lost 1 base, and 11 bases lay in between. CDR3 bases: TGTGCCAGCAGCGTAACGCCGGGAGGGAACACTGAAGCTTTCTTT. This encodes CASSVTPGGNTEAFF.

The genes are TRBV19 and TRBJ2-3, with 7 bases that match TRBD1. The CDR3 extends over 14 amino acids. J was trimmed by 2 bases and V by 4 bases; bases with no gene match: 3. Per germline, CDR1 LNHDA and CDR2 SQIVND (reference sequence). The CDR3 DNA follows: TGTGCCAGTAGTAAAGGGACAGACACAGATACGCAGTATTTT. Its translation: CASSKGTDTDTQYF.

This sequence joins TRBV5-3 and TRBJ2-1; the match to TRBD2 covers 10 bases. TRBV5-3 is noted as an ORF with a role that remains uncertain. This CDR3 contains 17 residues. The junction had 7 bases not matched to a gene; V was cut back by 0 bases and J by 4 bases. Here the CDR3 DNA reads TGTGCCAGAAGCTTGGGTAGCGGGAGGTCTACTTACAATGAGCAGTTCTTC. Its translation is CARSLGSGRSTYNEQFF.

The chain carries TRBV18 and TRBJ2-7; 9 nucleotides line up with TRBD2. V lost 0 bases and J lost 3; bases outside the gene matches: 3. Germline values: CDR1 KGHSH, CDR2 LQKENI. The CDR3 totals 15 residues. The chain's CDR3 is CASSPPAGGDYEQYF. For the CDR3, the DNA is TGTGCCAGCTCACCACCGGCGGGAGGGGACTACGAGCAGTACTTC.

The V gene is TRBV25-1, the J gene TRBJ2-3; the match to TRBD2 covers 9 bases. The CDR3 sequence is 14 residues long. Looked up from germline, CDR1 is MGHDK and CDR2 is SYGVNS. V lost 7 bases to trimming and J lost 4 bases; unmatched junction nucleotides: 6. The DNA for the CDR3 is TGTGCCAGCACTAGCGGGATGGGTGCAGATACGCAGTATTTT. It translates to CASTSGMGADTQYF.

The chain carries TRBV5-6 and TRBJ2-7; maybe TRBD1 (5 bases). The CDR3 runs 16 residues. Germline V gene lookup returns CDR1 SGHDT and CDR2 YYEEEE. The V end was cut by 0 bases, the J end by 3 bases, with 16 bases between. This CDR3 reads CASSLGGLTSYYEQYF. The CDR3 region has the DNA TGTGCCAGCAGCTTGGGGGGCCTAACAAGTTACTACGAGCAGTACTTC.

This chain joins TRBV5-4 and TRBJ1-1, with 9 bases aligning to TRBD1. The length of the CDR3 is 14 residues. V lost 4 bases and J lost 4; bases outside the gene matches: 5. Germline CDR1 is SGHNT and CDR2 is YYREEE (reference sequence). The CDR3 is CASSHLTGGTEAFF. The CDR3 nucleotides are TGTGCCAGCAGCCACTTGACAGGGGGCACTGAAGCTTTCTTT.

This chain's CDR3 is CASSYPRHGQGLFF. The CDR3 DNA is TGTGCCAGCAGTTACCCCCGACACGGCCAAGGTCTGTTTTTT. The rearrangement joins TRBV6-2 or TRBV6-3 to TRBJ2-2; no definite D call. The CDR3 contains 14 residues. Germline V gene lookup returns CDR1 MNHEY and CDR2 SVGEGT. V was trimmed by 2 bases and J by 14 bases, leaving 18 bases between them.

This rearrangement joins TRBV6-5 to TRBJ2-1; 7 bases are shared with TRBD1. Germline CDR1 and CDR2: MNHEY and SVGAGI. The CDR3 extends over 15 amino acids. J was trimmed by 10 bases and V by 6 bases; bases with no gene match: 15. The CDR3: CASRGSGQPHGEQFF. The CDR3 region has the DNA TGTGCCAGCAGGGGCTCGGGACAGCCCCACGGGGAGCAGTTCTTC.

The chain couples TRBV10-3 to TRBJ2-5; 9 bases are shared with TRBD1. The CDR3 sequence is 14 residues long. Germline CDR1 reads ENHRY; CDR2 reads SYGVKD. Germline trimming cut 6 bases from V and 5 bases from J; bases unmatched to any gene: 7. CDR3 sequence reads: CAIRGDRESETQYF. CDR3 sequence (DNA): TGTGCCATCAGAGGGGACAGGGAATCGGAGACCCAGTACTTC.

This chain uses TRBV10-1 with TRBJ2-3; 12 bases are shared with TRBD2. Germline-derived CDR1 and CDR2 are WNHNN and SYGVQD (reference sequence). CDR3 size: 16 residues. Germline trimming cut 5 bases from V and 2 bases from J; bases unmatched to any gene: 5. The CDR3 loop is CASSPRTSGNTDTQYF. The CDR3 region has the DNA TGCGCCAGCAGTCCTAGGACTAGCGGGAACACAGATACGCAGTATTTT.

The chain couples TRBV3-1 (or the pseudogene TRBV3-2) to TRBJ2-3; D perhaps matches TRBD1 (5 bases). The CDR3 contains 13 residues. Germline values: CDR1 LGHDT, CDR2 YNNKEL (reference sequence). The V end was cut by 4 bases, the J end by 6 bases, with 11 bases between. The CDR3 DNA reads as TGTGCCAGCAGCCGTAGGGGCGGCGATACGCAGTATTTT. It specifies CASSRRGGDTQYF.

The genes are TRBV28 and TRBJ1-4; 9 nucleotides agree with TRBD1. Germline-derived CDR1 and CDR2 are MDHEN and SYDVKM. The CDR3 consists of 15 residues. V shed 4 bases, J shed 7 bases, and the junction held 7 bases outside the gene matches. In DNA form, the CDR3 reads TGTGCCAGCAGTTCGCCACAGGGGGCGCTTGAAAAACTGTTTTTT. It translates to CASSSPQGALEKLFF.

CDR3 sequence reads: CASSLGQGSQPQHF. The CDR3 DNA sequence: TGTGCCAGCAGCTTAGGGCAGGGGTCTCAGCCCCAGCATTTT. The chain carries TRBV7-9 and TRBJ1-5; perhaps TRBD1 as D (6 bases). Trimming left V 1 base short and J 6 bases short, with 10 bases between. Germline V CDR1 and CDR2: SEHNR, FQNEAQ (reference sequence). This CDR3 is 14 amino acids long. Combining the CDR3 with reference TRBV7-9 and TRBJ1-5 gives the whole variable domain DTGVSQNPRHKITKRGQNVTFRCDPISEHNRLYWYRQTLGQGPEFLTYFQNEAQLEKSRLLSDRFSAERPKGSFSTLEIQRTEQGDSAMYLCASSLGQGSQPQHFGDGTRLSIL.

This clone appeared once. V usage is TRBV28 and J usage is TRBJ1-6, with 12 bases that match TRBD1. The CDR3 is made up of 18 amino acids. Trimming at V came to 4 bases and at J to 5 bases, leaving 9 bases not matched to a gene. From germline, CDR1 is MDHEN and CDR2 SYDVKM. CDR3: CASSSPGQGALDNSPLHF. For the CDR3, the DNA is TGTGCCAGCAGTTCACCGGGACAGGGGGCGTTAGATAATTCACCCCTCCACTTT. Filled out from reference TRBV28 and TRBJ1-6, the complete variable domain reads DVKVTQSSRYLVKRTGEKVFLECVQDMDHENMFWYRQDPGLGLRLIYFSYDVKMKEKGDIPEGYSVSREKKERFSLILESASTNQTSMYLCASSSPGQGALDNSPLHFGNGTRLTVT.

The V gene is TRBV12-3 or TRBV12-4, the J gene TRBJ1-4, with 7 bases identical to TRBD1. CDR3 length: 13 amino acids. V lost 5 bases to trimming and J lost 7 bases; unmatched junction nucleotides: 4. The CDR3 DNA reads TGTGCCAGCAGTCTGACAGGGTTTGAAAAACTGTTTTTT. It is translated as CASSLTGFEKLFF.

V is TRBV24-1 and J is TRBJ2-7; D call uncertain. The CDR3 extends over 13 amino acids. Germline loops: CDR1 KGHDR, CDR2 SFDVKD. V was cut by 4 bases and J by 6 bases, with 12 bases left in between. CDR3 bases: TGTGCCACCAGTGACCATACAGATTTCGAGCAGTACTTC. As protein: CATSDHTDFEQYF.